The 24 T cell receptor beta chains below come from one sample, sequenced in a study of monozygotic twins with inflammatory bowel disease. Each CDR3 protein gets one entry in TCRdb, which reprocessed the 5' RACE reads and gives no DNA. The table gives 200,000 to 250,000 distinct CDR3 sequences; the top ten clones make up around 7.7% of it. The specimen sequenced was blood. The receptors originated from a human donor with ulcerative colitis or Crohn's disease, or a healthy co-twin of an affected twin (not recorded which).

The chain links TRBV14 to TRBJ1-6. This CDR3 contains 13 residues. Per the germline V gene, CDR1 is SGHDN and CDR2 is FVKESK. The CDR3 spells CASSPHGPTPLHF.

The chain is built from TRBV27 and TRBJ2-7; the TCRdb D gene call, TRBD2, has no DNA to confirm it. The CDR3 runs to 15 residues. Germline lookup yields CDR1 MNHEY and CDR2 SMNVEV (reference sequence). The chain's CDR3 is CASSQGTRGAYEQYF.

The chain couples TRBV28 to TRBJ1-1. Germline V gives CDR1 MDHEN, CDR2 SYDVKM. The CDR3 is 12 amino acids. CDR3 protein: CASSLEDTEAFF.

V and J are TRBV7-6 and TRBJ2-3; no DNA is available, so the TRBD2 call from TCRdb remains unchecked. This CDR3 is built from 17 residues. Per the germline V gene, CDR1 is SGHVS and CDR2 is FNYEAQ. The CDR3 loop reads CASSLGVERQITDTQYF.

V and J are TRBV7-2 and TRBJ1-2. CDR1 and CDR2 (germline): SGHTA, FQGNSA. This CDR3 contains 12 residues. The CDR3 loop reads CARRTEAYGYTF.

V is TRBV12-3 or TRBV12-4 and J is TRBJ2-1; TCRdb's D call of TRBD1 is untestable without DNA. CDR3 size: 15 residues. The CDR3 sequence is CASSLSGGAIIEQFF.

The chain employs TRBV7-2 and TRBJ1-6; TCRdb indicates TRBD1, and absent DNA this call remains unverified. CDR1 and CDR2 (germline): SGHTA, FQGNSA. The CDR3 is 18 amino acids. The CDR3 reads CASSLARDRVFDNSPLHF.

The chain uses TRBV18 and TRBJ2-2. The germline gives CDR1 KGHSH, CDR2 LQKENI. The CDR3 is 13 amino acids. The CDR3 protein is CASSPAITGELFF.

The chain links TRBV12-3 or TRBV12-4 to TRBJ2-7; TCRdb gives TRBD1 as the D gene, but with no DNA this cannot be confirmed. This CDR3 spans 15 amino acids. The CDR3 loop is CASTKNRDRGHGQYF.

The chain carries TRBV20-1 and TRBJ2-5; TCRdb selects TRBD2, and the lack of DNA leaves this call unchecked. Per the germline V gene, CDR1 is DFQATT and CDR2 is SNEGSKA (reference sequence). The CDR3 loop spans 13 amino acids. The CDR3 reads CSAPGLSQETQYF.

V usage is TRBV19 and J usage is TRBJ1-3; TCRdb's D gene call, TRBD1, goes unchecked for lack of DNA. CDR3 size: 14 residues. CDR1 LNHDA and CDR2 SQIVND come from the germline V gene (reference sequence). The CDR3 is CASTKQVSGNTIYF.

The V gene is TRBV19, the J gene TRBJ2-2. This CDR3 contains 15 residues. Germline values: CDR1 LNHDA, CDR2 SQIVND (reference sequence). The CDR3 reads CASRTVDREAGELFF.

V is TRBV7-7 and J is TRBJ1-1. In germline, CDR1 is SSHAT, CDR2 FNYEAQ (reference sequence). The CDR3 loop spans 15 amino acids. CDR3: CASSHLLGMNTEAFF.

The CDR3 protein is CAGGEDRYTDTQYF. The chain recombines TRBV2 with TRBJ2-3; checking the TCRdb D call of TRBD1 is not possible without DNA. CDR3 length: 14 residues. CDR1 and CDR2 (germline): SNHLY, FYNNEI.

The gene calls are TRBV19 and TRBJ2-3; TCRdb selects TRBD1, and the lack of DNA leaves this call unchecked. The CDR3 spans 15 residues. The germline gives CDR1 LNHDA, CDR2 SQIVND (reference sequence). CDR3 amino acids: CASSIRDTSTDTQYF.

This sequence joins TRBV12-3 or TRBV12-4 and TRBJ1-4; the TCRdb call, TRBD1, lacks DNA for checking. This CDR3 spans 13 amino acids. CDR3 amino acids: CASSLGGDEKLFF.

This chain connects TRBV5-5 to TRBJ2-3. Germline V CDR1 and CDR2: SGHKS, YYEKEE (reference sequence). The length of the CDR3 is 15 residues. The CDR3 protein is CASSYVPTSTDTQYF.

This chain connects TRBV7-3 to TRBJ1-1. The germline CDR1 and CDR2 sequences are SGHTA and FQGTGA. CDR3 length: 13 amino acids. The CDR3 loop is CASSLLRDTEAFF.

V usage is TRBV6-5 and J usage is TRBJ1-5. The CDR3 length is 13 residues. Germline V gene lookup returns CDR1 MNHEY and CDR2 SVGAGI. Here the CDR3 reads CASSYGGSQPQHF.

The rearrangement joins TRBV6-2 or TRBV6-3 to TRBJ1-5. The CDR3 is 18 residues long. Germline CDR1 and CDR2: MNHEY and SVGEGT. This CDR3 reads CASSYSENQARLNQPQHF.

The chain has TRBV7-8 and TRBJ2-7; the D gene TCRdb calls, TRBD1, cannot be checked with no DNA. Germline values: CDR1 SGHVS, CDR2 FQNEAQ. There are 13 residues in the CDR3. The CDR3 protein is CASSWTGFYEQYF.

The chain's CDR3 is CASSQAGGRRSYEQYF. This rearrangement joins TRBV4-3 to TRBJ2-7; there is no DNA to check the TCRdb D call of TRBD2. Germline V lookup: CDR1 LGHNA, CDR2 YSLEER. The CDR3 is made up of 16 amino acids.

This chain connects TRBV28 to TRBJ2-2; TCRdb's D call of TRBD2 is untestable without DNA. The CDR3 is 14 residues long. Per germline, CDR1 MDHEN and CDR2 SYDVKM. The CDR3 sequence is CASSELAAAGELFF.

V usage is TRBV6-2 or TRBV6-3 and J usage is TRBJ2-5; the D gene TCRdb calls, TRBD1, cannot be checked with no DNA. Germline values: CDR1 MNHEY, CDR2 SVGEGT. The CDR3 totals 14 residues. CDR3 amino acids: CASSRDNLQETQYF.